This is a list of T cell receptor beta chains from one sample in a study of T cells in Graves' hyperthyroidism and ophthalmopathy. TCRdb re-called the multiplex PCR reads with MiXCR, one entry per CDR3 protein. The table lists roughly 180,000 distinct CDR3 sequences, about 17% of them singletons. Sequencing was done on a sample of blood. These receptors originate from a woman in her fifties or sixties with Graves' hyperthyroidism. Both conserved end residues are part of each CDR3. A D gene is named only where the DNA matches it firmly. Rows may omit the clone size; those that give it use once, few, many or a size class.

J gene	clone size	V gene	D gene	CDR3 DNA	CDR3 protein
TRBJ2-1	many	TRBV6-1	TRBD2	TGTGCCAGCAGTCAGGCTAGCGGGGGGCTCGGCTCCTACAATGAGCAGTTCTTC	CASSQASGGLGSYNEQFF
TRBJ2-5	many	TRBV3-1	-	TGTGCCAGCAGCCCCCCGGAACGGGGACAAGAGACCCAGTACTTC	CASSPPERGQETQYF
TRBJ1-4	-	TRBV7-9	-	TGTGCCAGCAGCTTAGCCGACAGGAGAACGGCAACTAATGAAAAACTGTTTTTT	CASSLADRRTATNEKLFF
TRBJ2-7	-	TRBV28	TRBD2	TGTGCCAGCAGTTTATACCTCGCAGCGGGATTGTCCTACGAGCAGTACTTC	CASSLYLAAGLSYEQYF
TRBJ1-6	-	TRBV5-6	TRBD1	TGTGCCAGCAGCTTGGGTGGACAGGCAGCATGGGGTTCACCCCTCCACTTT	CASSLGGQAAWGSPLHF
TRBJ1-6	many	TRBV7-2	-	TGTGCCAGCAAGCCGGGGCCCGGGACACCCCTCCACTTT	CASKPGPGTPLHF
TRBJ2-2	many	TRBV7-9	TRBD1	TGTGCCCTCGGACAGGGGAACACCGGGGAGCTGTTTTTT	CALGQGNTGELFF
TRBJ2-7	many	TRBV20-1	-	TGCAGTGCCGTCGGGGGGCAGGGGGCAGGCGAGCAGTACTTC	CSAVGGQGAGEQYF
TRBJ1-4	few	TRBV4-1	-	TGCGCCAGCAGCCAAGACCCCGGTACTGAAAAACTGTTTTTT	CASSQDPGTEKLFF
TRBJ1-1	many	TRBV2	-	TGTGCCAGCATCTCGACAGGTAATTTGAACACTGAAGCTTTCTTT	CASISTGNLNTEAFF
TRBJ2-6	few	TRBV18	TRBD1	TGTGCCAGCTCACCACGGACAGGACGATCCTCTGGGGCCAACGTCCTGACTTTC	CASSPRTGRSSGANVLTF
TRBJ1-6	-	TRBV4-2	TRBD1	TGTGCCAGCAGCCAAGGGACAGGGGCTAATTCACCCCTCCACTTT	CASSQGTGANSPLHF
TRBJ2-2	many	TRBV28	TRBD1	TGTGCCAGCAGCTGGGACAGCCCGAACACCGGGGAGCTGTTTTTT	CASSWDSPNTGELFF
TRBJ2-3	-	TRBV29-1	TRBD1	TGCAGCGTTCTAACAGGGGGCGCAGATACGCAGTATTTT	CSVLTGGADTQYF
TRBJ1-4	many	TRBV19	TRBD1	TGTGCCAGTAGTCCAAGGCAGGGGGCTAATGAAAAACTGTTTTTT	CASSPRQGANEKLFF
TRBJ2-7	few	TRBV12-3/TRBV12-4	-	TGTGCCAGCAGTTTCCGACAGTCCTACGAGCAGTACTTC	CASSFRQSYEQYF
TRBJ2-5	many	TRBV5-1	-	TGCGCCAGCACCTACGACCCCTCGTTGGAGCAAGAGACCCAGTACTTC	CASTYDPSLEQETQYF
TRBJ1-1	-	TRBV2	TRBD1	TGTGCCACCCAGGCCGGGACAGCGGACACTGAAGCTTTCTTT	CATQAGTADTEAFF
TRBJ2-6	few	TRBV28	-	TGTGCCAGCAGTTACGGGTCCGATGGGGCCAACGTCCTGACTTTC	CASSYGSDGANVLTF
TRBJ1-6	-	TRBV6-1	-	TGTGCCAGCAGTTACGATGGCAGGGCTTCACCCCTCCACTTT	CASSYDGRASPLHF
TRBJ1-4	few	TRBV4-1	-	TGCGCCAGCAGCCAGGTCACAGTCCTTAATGAAAAACTGTTTTTT	CASSQVTVLNEKLFF
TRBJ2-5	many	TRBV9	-	TGTGCCAGCAGCGTAGGTGGGGTGGGCGGAGGAGAGACCCAGTACTTC	CASSVGGVGGGETQYF
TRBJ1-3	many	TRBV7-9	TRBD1	TGTGCCAGCAGCCTAAGACAGGGCTCAGCTGGAAACACCATATATTTT	CASSLRQGSAGNTIYF
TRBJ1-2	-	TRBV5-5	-	TGTGCCAGCAGCTTGGAGACTGCGATTAACTATGGCTACACCTTC	CASSLETAINYGYTF
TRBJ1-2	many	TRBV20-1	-	TGCAGTGCTAGAGAGTCCCGGGGTACAGGTGGCTACACCTTC	CSARESRGTGGYTF
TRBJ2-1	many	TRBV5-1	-	TGCGCCAGCAGCTTAGACAAGAGCTCCTACAATGAGCAGTTCTTC	CASSLDKSSYNEQFF
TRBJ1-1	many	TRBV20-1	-	TGCAGTGCTAGAGAGTGGGGGGGGGGGAACACTGAAGCTTTCTTT	CSAREWGGGNTEAFF
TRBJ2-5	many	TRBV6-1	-	TGTGCCAGCAGTGAAGCCTATGGCGGTGCCCAAGAGACCCAGTACTTC	CASSEAYGGAQETQYF
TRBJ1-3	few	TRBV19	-	TGTGCCAGTAGCCAGGGCACCTCTGGAAACACCATATATTTT	CASSQGTSGNTIYF
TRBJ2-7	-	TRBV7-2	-	TGTGCCAGCAGCCCGCCCGGGGGGCGCTTGGTCTACGAGCAGTACTTC	CASSPPGGRLVYEQYF
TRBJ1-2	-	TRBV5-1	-	TGCGCCAGCAGCTTGGTAGATAGCCTCTATGGCTACACCTTC	CASSLVDSLYGYTF
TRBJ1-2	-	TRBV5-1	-	TGCGCCAGCAGCGATACCGGGGGGTATGGCTACACCTTC	CASSDTGGYGYTF
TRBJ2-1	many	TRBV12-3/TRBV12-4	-	TGTGCCAGCAGTTCCGCAACAGGGTTCGGCGATGAGCAGTTCTTC	CASSSATGFGDEQFF
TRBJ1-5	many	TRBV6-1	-	TGTGCCAGTTTAGGCAGGGGAAGCAATCAGCCCCAGCATTTT	CASLGRGSNQPQHF
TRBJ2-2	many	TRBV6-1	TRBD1	TGTGCCAGCAGCCTTGGGTGGACAGGGGGGACCGGGGAGCTGTTTTTT	CASSLGWTGGTGELFF
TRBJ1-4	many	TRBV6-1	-	TGTGCCAGCAGCCGGGACCAAGGGGGAAAACTGTTTTTT	CASSRDQGGKLFF
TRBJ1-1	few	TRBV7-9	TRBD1	TGTGCCAGCAGCTTAGGAGGACAGGGCTCTGAAGCTTTCTTT	CASSLGGQGSEAFF
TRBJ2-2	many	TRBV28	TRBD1	TGTGCCAGCAGAATAGACAGGGTCATCGGGGAGCTGTTTTTT	CASRIDRVIGELFF
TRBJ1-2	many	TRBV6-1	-	TGTGCCAGCAGTGAAAAGGGCAGGGACTATGGCTACACCTTC	CASSEKGRDYGYTF
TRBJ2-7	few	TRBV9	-	TGTGCCAGCAGCGTAGAGGACTGGTCCTACGAGCAGTACTTC	CASSVEDWSYEQYF
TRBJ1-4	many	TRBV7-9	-	TGTGCCAGCGGGACCGGGGATAGGGCTAATGAAAAACTGTTTTTT	CASGTGDRANEKLFF
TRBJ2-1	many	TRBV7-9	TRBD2	TGTGCCAGCAGCCGAGCTTCGGGGGGGGGGAGGAATGAGCAGTTCTTC	CASSRASGGGRNEQFF
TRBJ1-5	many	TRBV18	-	TGTGCCAGCTCTCCGAGGGACGTATACAATCAGCCCCAGCATTTT	CASSPRDVYNQPQHF
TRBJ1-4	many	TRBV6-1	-	TGTGCCAGCGGACTTCAGTGGGGAGCTAATGAAAAACTGTTTTTT	CASGLQWGANEKLFF
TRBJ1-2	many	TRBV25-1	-	TGTGCCAGCAGTGCTGACGGGAACTATGGCTACACCTTC	CASSADGNYGYTF
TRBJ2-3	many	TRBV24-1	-	TGTGCCACCAGCGGACTACCAACAGATACGCAGTATTTT	CATSGLPTDTQYF